This T cell receptor (beta chain) was sequenced during a study of T cell repertoires in cytomegalovirus infection. Study in general: The public TCR beta signatures pointed to both CMV infection and matching HLA type. Overall study findings and caveats: HLA-C-restricted CMV-specific TCR beta clonotypes were dominant in the ex vivo response.

This clonotype was observed a few times. Its antigen is not known. CDR3 size: 13 residues. V was pared by 6 bases and J by 8 bases, with 6 bases of the junction left unmatched. Germline CDR1 and CDR2: LNHDA and SQIVND (reference sequence). Each CDR3 protein gets one entry after TCRdb re-called the reads with MiXCR. The profile covers under 90,000 distinct CDR3 sequences, with under 25% appearing a single time and roughly 80% taken by the ten largest. This sequence joins TRBV19 and TRBJ1-1, with TRBD1 matching over 10 bases. The sample consisted of PBMCs, sequenced either directly or after in vitro stimulation (not recorded which). This TCR derives from a human donor in good health (CMV status not recorded). Some clones in this sample may be carry-over from other donors' samples. In DNA, the CDR3 is TGTGCCAGTAGCCGGGACAGGGGCCTCGAAGCTTTCTTT. This encodes CASSRDRGLEAFF.